Each of the 21 T cell receptor beta chains below was sequenced from the same sample in a study of blood T cell repertoires in COVID-19. Generated by immunoSEQ multiplex PCR, the TCRdb table keeps only in-frame clones and is missing some. The data hold about 160,000 clones, with approximately 82% observed a single time. The sample taken for sequencing was peripheral blood. The receptors derive from a woman older than 75 with acute or convalescent COVID-19.

The chain couples TRBV29-1 to TRBJ1-1, with a possible D match to TRBD1 (6 bases). Trimming stripped 5 bases from V and 2 bases from J, with 12 bases between. The CDR3 is made up of 13 amino acids. Per germline, CDR1 SQVTM and CDR2 ANQGSEA. The CDR3 here is CSVIGTLNTEAFF. In DNA, the CDR3 is TGCAGCGTTATTGGGACACTTAACACTGAAGCTTTCTTT.

This clone was seen more than once but under ten times. The chain recombines TRBV2 with TRBJ2-2; 8 nucleotides match TRBD2. The CDR3 runs 14 residues. V lost 4 bases and J lost 6; bases outside the gene matches: 4. Germline V lookup: CDR1 SNHLY, CDR2 FYNNEI. The CDR3 bases are TGTGCCAGCAGTGTGCGGGAGGACTCCGGGGAGCTGTTTTTT. It yields the protein CASSVREDSGELFF. Variable domain in full (rest from reference TRBV2 and TRBJ2-2): EPEVTQTPSHQVTQMGQEVILRCVPISNHLYFYWYRQILGQKVEFLVSFYNNEISEKSEIFDDQFSVERPDGSNFTLKIRSTKLEDSAMYFCASSVREDSGELFFGEGSRLTVL.

The genes are TRBV30 and TRBJ1-1; D is undetermined. This CDR3 comprises 13 residues. Germline CDR1 is GTSNPN and CDR2 is SVGIG (reference sequence). V lost 2 bases and J lost 1, with 8 bases in between. The CDR3 region has the DNA TGTGCCTGGAGTAACAGAAAGAACACTGAAGCTTTCTTT. As protein: CAWSNRKNTEAFF.

The chain joins TRBV19 to TRBJ1-5; TRBD1 matches 9 bases. Trimming took 5 bases from V and 10 from J; bases not matched to a gene: 9. This CDR3 is 14 amino acids long. Germline V gene sequence: CDR1 LNHDA, CDR2 SQIVND (reference sequence). The CDR3 loop is CASSSEDRGGPQHF. Written as DNA, the CDR3 is TGTGCCAGTAGTTCCGAGGACAGGGGAGGACCCCAGCATTTT.

The CDR3 protein is CASSLSSGDYNEQFF. Written as DNA, the CDR3 is TGTGCCAGCAGTTTATCTAGCGGGGACTACAATGAGCAGTTCTTC. The rearrangement links TRBV27 to TRBJ2-1, with 8 bases matching TRBD2. V lost 0 bases and J lost 3; bases outside the gene matches: 1. Germline values: CDR1 MNHEY, CDR2 SMNVEV (reference sequence). This CDR3 contains 15 residues.

This clone was counted between two and nine times. J is TRBJ1-1 and V is TRBV19; the match to TRBD1 covers 8 bases. Trimming removed 7 bases from V and 2 bases from J; junction bases left unmatched: 3. Germline CDR1 and CDR2: LNHDA and SQIVND (reference sequence). This CDR3 contains 13 residues. The CDR3 coding sequence is TGTGCCAGTATTGGGACAGGAAACACTGAAGCTTTCTTT. Translating gives CASIGTGNTEAFF.

The chain uses TRBV15 and TRBJ2-1; 10 bases align to TRBD2. CDR1 and CDR2 from the germline V gene are LNHNV and YYDKDF (reference sequence). Germline trimming cut 1 base from V and 6 bases from J; bases unmatched to any gene: 6. The CDR3 is made up of 16 amino acids. CDR3 protein: CATSRGYSGRANEQFF. CDR3 DNA: TGTGCCACCAGCAGAGGATACAGCGGGAGGGCCAATGAGCAGTTCTTC.

The CDR3 loop is CASSLRPGRFGDTQYF. CDR3 in DNA: TGTGCCAGCAGCCTCCGACCTGGGCGATTTGGAGATACGCAGTATTTT. The rearrangement joins TRBV5-6 to TRBJ2-3; D gene uncertain. The CDR3 covers 16 residues. With 4 bases removed from V and 5 bases from J, the gap between germline ends came to 20 bases. Germline lookup yields CDR1 SGHDT and CDR2 YYEEEE.

The rearrangement joins TRBV12-2 to TRBJ2-7; the DNA was not used to check the table's D call, TRBD2. TRBV12-2 is a documented pseudogene. The CDR3 length is 13 residues. The CDR3 DNA reads TGTGCGAATCAAGATAGCGGATGTCACGAGCAGTACTTC. Protein sequence: CANQDSGCHEQYF.

CDR3: CASSVDGTAYEQYF. The CDR3 DNA reads TGTGCCAGCAGCGTAGATGGGACAGCCTACGAGCAGTACTTC. This rearrangement joins TRBV9 to TRBJ2-7, with TRBD1 matching over 7 bases. V shed 0 bases and J 2 bases; nucleotides not matched to a gene: 2. The germline CDR1 and CDR2 sequences are SGDLS and YYNGEE. There are 14 residues in the CDR3.

This chain connects TRBV5-6 to TRBJ1-1; 10 nucleotides match TRBD1. The CDR3 loop spans 14 amino acids. The V gene end was trimmed by 6 bases and the J gene end by 4 bases; junction bases not matched to a gene: 6. Germline V gives CDR1 SGHDT, CDR2 YYEEEE. This CDR3 is CASTGQGGITEAFF. The CDR3 DNA is TGTGCCAGCACCGGACAGGGGGGTATCACTGAAGCTTTCTTT.

The chain recombines TRBV6-5 with TRBJ2-3, with D perhaps matching TRBD2 (6 bases). The germline V gene encodes CDR1 MNHEY and CDR2 SVGAGI. The V gene lost 6 bases and the J gene lost 1 base, with 14 bases spanning the gap. The CDR3 totals 15 residues. CDR3 sequence: CASRGGRAGTDTQYF. The CDR3 bases are TGTGCCAGCAGGGGAGGCAGGGCCGGCACAGATACGCAGTATTTT.

This chain uses TRBV6-6 with TRBJ1-3; TRBD1 matches 9 bases. CDR1 MNHNY and CDR2 SVGAGI come from the germline V gene (reference sequence). Germline trimming cut 2 bases from V and 4 bases from J; bases unmatched to any gene: 6. This CDR3 is built from 16 residues. The CDR3 spells CASSYRGDRGGNTIYF. CDR3 nucleotide sequence: TGTGCCAGCAGTTACCGAGGAGACAGGGGGGGAAACACCATATATTTT.

The DNA of the CDR3 is TGTGCCAGCAGCTTAGGGTCCTCGGGTGAGCAGTTCTTC. Protein: CASSLGSSGEQFF. The chain is built from TRBV7-9 and TRBJ2-1; no reliable D call. This CDR3 is 13 amino acids long. The V gene's germline CDR1 is SEHNR and CDR2 FQNEAQ (reference sequence). The germline V and J ends were trimmed by 1 base and 9 bases, with 10 bases remaining between them.

The chain links TRBV2 to TRBJ2-1; 7 nucleotides line up with TRBD2. CDR1 and CDR2 (germline): SNHLY, FYNNEI. The CDR3 sequence is 16 residues long. With V trimmed by 3 bases and J by 8 bases, 13 bases remained unmatched. The CDR3 loop reads CASSDREAGSKDEQFF. The DNA of the CDR3 is TGTGCCAGCAGTGACAGAGAAGCGGGATCTAAGGATGAGCAGTTCTTC.

The gene calls are TRBV19 and TRBJ1-2; D unclear. This CDR3 spans 12 amino acids. Between the trimmed V and J ends, which lost 4 bases and 12 bases, there was a span of 15 bases. The V gene's germline CDR1 is LNHDA and CDR2 SQIVND (reference sequence). The CDR3 reads CASSTGTAWNTF. CDR3 DNA: TGTGCCAGTAGTACGGGAACAGCATGGAACACCTTC. Full variable domain (remainder filled in from reference TRBV19 and TRBJ1-2): DGGITQSPKYLFRKEGQNVTLSCEQNLNHDAMYWYRQDPGQGLRLIYYSQIVNDFQKGDIAEGYSVSREKKESFPLTVTSAQKNPTAFYLCASSTGTAWNTFGSGTRLTVV.

This sequence joins TRBV18 and TRBJ1-1, with 7 nucleotides matching TRBD1. Per the germline V gene, CDR1 is KGHSH and CDR2 is LQKENI. The J segment lost 6 bases and the V segment lost 1 base, leaving 2 bases of the junction unmatched. The CDR3 has 13 residues. CDR3 DNA: TGTGCCAGCTCACCACTCGACAGGGCTGAAGCTTTCTTT. Protein product: CASSPLDRAEAFF.

This clone was found once. This rearrangement joins TRBV19 to TRBJ1-2; perhaps TRBD1 as D (6 bases). The germline V gene encodes CDR1 LNHDA and CDR2 SQIVND (reference sequence). Trimming removed 3 bases from V and 3 bases from J, with 14 bases in between. CDR3 length: 15 residues. CDR3 loop: CASSIWAGDDYGYTF. Here the CDR3 DNA reads TGTGCCAGTAGTATCTGGGCAGGGGATGACTATGGCTACACCTTC. Combining the CDR3 with reference TRBV19 and TRBJ1-2 gives the whole variable domain DGGITQSPKYLFRKEGQNVTLSCEQNLNHDAMYWYRQDPGQGLRLIYYSQIVNDFQKGDIAEGYSVSREKKESFPLTVTSAQKNPTAFYLCASSIWAGDDYGYTFGSGTRLTVV.

This clone has more than one count but fewer than ten. The chain links TRBV7-2 to TRBJ2-7; TRBD1 matches at 10 bases. The CDR3 extends over 14 amino acids. V trimming: 4 bases; J trimming: 7 bases; junction bases outside the gene matches: 7. Germline V gene lookup returns CDR1 SGHTA and CDR2 FQGNSA. Here the CDR3 reads CASSSDRGRLEQYF. The CDR3 DNA is TGTGCCAGCAGCTCCGACAGGGGGCGTTTGGAGCAGTACTTC.

A few counts support this clone. V gene TRBV11-2 combines with J gene TRBJ1-1; D gene unclear. The V end was cut by 1 base, the J end by 7 bases, with 10 bases between. The germline V gene has CDR1 SGHAT and CDR2 FQNNGV. This CDR3 has 13 amino acids. The DNA of the CDR3 is TGTGCCAGCAGCTTAGCTCTGGCTTTTGAAGCTTTCTTT. Translated, it gives CASSLALAFEAFF.

This chain uses TRBV7-9 with TRBJ2-1; 7 bases fit TRBD1. Trimming cost V 2 bases and J 9 bases; bases outside gene matches: 7. The CDR3 runs to 14 residues. The V gene's germline CDR1 is SEHNR and CDR2 FQNEAQ (reference sequence). CDR3 coding DNA: TGTGCCAGCAGCTTAATAGGGGGCTCCAGTGAGCAGTTCTTC. Translated, it gives CASSLIGGSSEQFF.